This TCR beta chain was sequenced during a study of CD8+ T cells in alopecia areata. Specified treatment: oral pan-JAK inhibitor, 5-10 mg twice daily. Following RNA extraction, reverse transcription yielded cDNA that acted as the sequencing template. The protocol was immunoSEQ multiplex PCR, while the TCRdb copy is restricted to in-frame clones and leaves out a portion. The sample holds nearly 110,000 clones; less than 90% are singletons and the top ten take 20% to 25%. The germline CDR1 and CDR2 sequences are MGHRA and YSYEKL. Trimming shortened V by 3 bases and J by 6 bases, and 15 bases separated the two germline ends. The length of the CDR3 is 14 residues.

The gene calls are TRBV4-1 and TRBJ2-7; D may be TRBD2 (6 bases). The TCR sequence derives from a human donor with alopecia areata. Material: CD8+ T cells sorted from blood, obtained at week 24, from a patient treated with tofacitinib. The CDR3 DNA sequence: TGCGCCAGCAGCCAGCCCTATGGAGGGTCCGAGCAGTACTTC. Protein product: CASSQPYGGSEQYF.